A single sample gave rise to the 9 T cell receptor beta chains below, sequenced in a study of molecular identifiers for immune sequencing clone quantification. One entry per CDR3 protein results from TCRdb running MiXCR on the PCR reads. The table has over 65,000 distinct CDR3 sequences, about 23% seen once. Sequencing was done on a sample of naive CD8+ T cells from blood, with Jurkat cell RNA spiked in. The subset denotes: FACS-sorted CD8+CD4-CCR7+CD45RA+ naive T cells. The receptors derive from a human donor in good health. Some libraries in this study had Jurkat cell RNA spiked in.

The chain recombines TRBV19 with TRBJ2-7; D perhaps matches TRBD2 (6 bases). V lost 8 bases and J lost 6, with 20 bases in between. Germline V CDR1 and CDR2: LNHDA, SQIVND (reference sequence). The CDR3 totals 14 residues. The DNA of the CDR3 is TGTGCCAGTTCCCCCTGGCGGGATGGAGGCGAGCAGTACTTC. Its protein is CASSPWRDGGEQYF.

The chain joins TRBV5-6 to TRBJ2-3; the D is unclear. V was trimmed by 1 base and J by 0 bases, leaving 9 bases between them. Germline-derived CDR1 and CDR2 are SGHDT and YYEEEE. The CDR3 has 15 residues. The CDR3 DNA sequence: TGTGCCAGCAGCTTGCGTAGGGTCAGCACAGATACGCAGTATTTT. It codes for CASSLRRVSTDTQYF.

This clonotype was observed many times. The chain uses TRBV14 and TRBJ2-7; the D gene is possibly TRBD1 (6 bases). The length of the CDR3 is 15 residues. Germline lookup yields CDR1 SGHDN and CDR2 FVKESK. V was pared by 5 bases and J by 4 bases, with 18 bases between. The CDR3 spells CASSFTSGAPYEQYF. The CDR3 nucleotides are TGTGCCAGCAGCTTCACGTCAGGGGCCCCATACGAGCAGTACTTC.

This clonotype came up a few times. J is TRBJ2-7 and V is TRBV2; tentatively, D is TRBD2 (5 bases). With 3 bases removed from V and 5 bases from J, the gap between germline ends came to 17 bases. Germline values: CDR1 SNHLY, CDR2 FYNNEI. The CDR3 consists of 15 residues. CDR3 sequence (DNA): TGTGCCAGCAGTGACCCCCGGGGTAGCCGGCACGAGCAGTACTTC. Protein sequence: CASSDPRGSRHEQYF. Full variable domain (missing parts from reference TRBV2 and TRBJ2-7): EPEVTQTPSHQVTQMGQEVILRCVPISNHLYFYWYRQILGQKVEFLVSFYNNEISEKSEIFDDQFSVERPDGSNFTLKIRSTKLEDSAMYFCASSDPRGSRHEQYFGPGTRLTVT.

In this sample, this clonotype turned up many times. V and J are TRBV14 and TRBJ1-2; D is unresolved. This CDR3 has 15 residues. V lost 1 base to trimming and J lost 4 bases, with 13 bases between them. CDR1 and CDR2 (germline): SGHDN, FVKESK. This chain's CDR3 is CASSQVRGWPYGYTF. CDR3 nucleotide sequence: TGTGCCAGCAGCCAAGTCCGGGGTTGGCCCTATGGCTACACCTTC.

Many counts were recorded for this clonotype. The chain joins TRBV28 to TRBJ2-1; TRBD2 agrees at 8 bases. There are 15 residues in the CDR3. The trim removed 4 bases at V and 7 bases at J, leaving 9 bases unmatched. Looked up from germline, CDR1 is MDHEN and CDR2 is SYDVKM. The CDR3 coding sequence is TGTGCCAGCAGTTCGGGACTAGTGGGTAGAAATGAGCAGTTCTTC. Encoded protein: CASSSGLVGRNEQFF.

Regarding this clonotype: The conserved closing phenylalanine or tryptophan is absent in this CDR3, likely reflecting a read error. J is TRBJ2-7 and V is TRBV5-1; no clear D. Germline assignment: CDR1 SGHRS and CDR2 YFSETQ. The CDR3 length is 11 residues. CDR3 coding DNA: TGCGCCGGCAGTTCCTATTACGAGCAGTACTCC. Its translation: CAGSSYYEQYS.

This clonotype was observed many times. This sequence joins TRBV20-1 and TRBJ1-5; possibly TRBD1 for D (6 bases). This CDR3 region has 13 residues. V was cut by 3 bases and J by 5 bases, with 11 bases left in between. Per the germline V gene, CDR1 is DFQATT and CDR2 is SNEGSKA (reference sequence). This chain's CDR3 is CSARDTGYQPQHF. CDR3 bases: TGCAGTGCTAGGGACACAGGGTATCAGCCCCAGCATTTT.

The sample holds many counts of this clonotype. This sequence joins TRBV4-1 and TRBJ1-1; D gene uncertain. CDR3 length: 15 residues. Germline assignment: CDR1 MGHRA and CDR2 YSYEKL. With 7 bases removed from V and 2 bases from J, the gap between germline ends came to 17 bases. CDR3 sequence reads: CASTFDISINTEAFF. Here the CDR3 DNA reads TGCGCCAGCACCTTCGATATCAGCATTAACACTGAAGCTTTCTTT.